Following are 29 T cell receptor beta chains from one sample sequenced in a study of blood T cell repertoires in COVID-19. This table comes from immunoSEQ multiplex PCR, and its TCRdb copy is limited to in-frame clones, with some not included. The sample consists of 96,000 or so clones, approximately 90% of them appearing once. Input material: peripheral blood. The receptor source for this set is a woman older than 75 with acute or convalescent COVID-19.

The chain joins TRBV19 to TRBJ1-1, with D maybe TRBD1 (6 bases). The CDR3 is made up of 17 amino acids. Germline assignment: CDR1 LNHDA and CDR2 SQIVND (reference sequence). Trimming took 6 bases from V and 1 from J, leaving 21 bases between them. The CDR3 region has the DNA TGTGCCAGTAGCAATATGGGGGCAGGGGTTGGGAACACTGAAGCTTTCTTT. Amino acid sequence: CASSNMGAGVGNTEAFF.

The chain is built from TRBV7-2 and TRBJ2-3, with 9 positions matching TRBD2. The V gene end was trimmed by 1 base and the J gene end by 8 bases; junction bases not matched to a gene: 4. The CDR3 runs to 14 residues. Germline V gene sequence: CDR1 SGHTA, CDR2 FQGNSA. As DNA, the CDR3 is TGTGCCAGCAGCTTAGTTGCTAGCGGGGTTACGCAGTATTTT. Amino acids: CASSLVASGVTQYF.

About this clone: Other DNA sequences in this specimen translate into the identical CDR3. The chain is built from TRBV19 and TRBJ2-5, with D possibly matching TRBD1 (5 bases). CDR3 size: 15 residues. Germline V CDR1 and CDR2: LNHDA, SQIVND (reference sequence). Trimming pared 1 base from V and 1 base from J, leaving 10 bases between. The CDR3: CASSIGGHLQETQYF. The CDR3 DNA sequence: TGTGCCAGTAGTATAGGCGGACACCTCCAAGAGACCCAGTACTTC.

Here the CDR3 reads CATSDRGTSAYTGELFF. CDR3 in DNA: TGTGCCACCAGTGATAGGGGGACTAGCGCTTACACCGGGGAGCTGTTTTTT. The chain combines TRBV24-1 with TRBJ2-2, with 10 nucleotides matching TRBD2. The CDR3 extends over 17 amino acids. Germline CDR1 and CDR2: KGHDR and SFDVKD. V lost 3 bases, J lost 3 bases, and 6 bases stayed unmatched.

The chain recombines TRBV7-2 with TRBJ2-7; D gene unclear. The CDR3 spans 13 residues. V lost 3 bases and J lost 3, with 9 bases in between. Germline V gene data show CDR1 as SGHTA and CDR2 as FQGNSA. In DNA, the CDR3 is TGTGCCAGCAGCTTCAACCGCGGCTACGAGCAGTACTTC. Translated: CASSFNRGYEQYF.

This sequence joins TRBV12-3 or TRBV12-4 and TRBJ1-1; D remains ambiguous. This CDR3 has 11 amino acids. V was shortened by 2 bases and J by 9 bases, with 7 bases between the two germline ends. CDR3 sequence: CASSLPGKAFF. For the CDR3, the DNA is TGTGCCAGCAGTTTACCGGGGAAAGCTTTCTTT.

The rearrangement joins TRBV19 to TRBJ1-2; 7 bases are a match to TRBD1. The CDR3 contains 13 residues. CDR1 is LNHDA and CDR2 is SQIVND in the germline V gene (reference sequence). The J segment lost 5 bases and the V segment lost 5 bases, leaving 5 bases of the junction unmatched. CDR3 amino acids: CASSPRQGYGYTF. CDR3 bases: TGTGCCAGTAGTCCCCGACAGGGTTATGGCTACACCTTC.

The CDR3 DNA reads TGTGCCAGCAAGCCCCGGACGGGAAACACTGAAGCTTTCTTT. This gives the protein CASKPRTGNTEAFF. The rearrangement uses TRBV6-5 and TRBJ1-1; no reliable D call. The CDR3 is 14 residues long. Trimming left V 7 bases short and J 2 bases short, with 14 bases between. Germline V gene data show CDR1 as MNHEY and CDR2 as SVGAGI.

The chain employs TRBV11-2 and TRBJ1-2, with 9 positions matching TRBD1. Germline V gene sequence: CDR1 SGHAT, CDR2 FQNNGV. This CDR3 is built from 16 residues. V was clipped by 5 bases and J by 3 bases; unmatched bases: 10. CDR3 sequence (DNA): TGTGCCAGCAGCAGTGGACAGGGGTTGGAGTACTATGGCTACACCTTC. This encodes CASSSGQGLEYYGYTF.

The V and J genes are TRBV24-1 and TRBJ2-2; the D is unclear. The V end was cut by 0 bases, the J end by 1 base, with 11 bases between. Germline V gene sequence: CDR1 KGHDR, CDR2 SFDVKD. The CDR3 consists of 17 residues. CDR3 region: CATSDLPVVLNTGELFF. The CDR3 DNA follows: TGTGCCACCAGTGATTTGCCGGTCGTATTGAACACCGGGGAGCTGTTTTTT.

DNA of the CDR3: TGTGCCAGCAGTTCCGGGACAAATTACGAGCAGTACTTC. Encoded protein: CASSSGTNYEQYF. J is TRBJ2-7 and V is TRBV2, with D maybe TRBD1 (6 bases). With 5 bases removed from V and 4 bases from J, the gap between germline ends came to 12 bases. Germline CDR1 SNHLY, CDR2 FYNNEI. This CDR3 comprises 13 residues. The complete variable domain, with remaining parts taken from reference TRBV2 and TRBJ2-7, reads EPEVTQTPSHQVTQMGQEVILRCVPISNHLYFYWYRQILGQKVEFLVSFYNNEISEKSEIFDDQFSVERPDGSNFTLKIRSTKLEDSAMYFCASSSGTNYEQYFGPGTRLTVT.

This sequence joins TRBV6-2 or TRBV6-3 and TRBJ2-5; 10 bases are a match to TRBD1. Looked up from germline, CDR1 is MNHEY and CDR2 is SVGEGT. The CDR3 is made up of 14 amino acids. Losses at the gene ends were 4 bases for V and 6 bases for J; bases not matched to a gene: 5. Here the CDR3 reads CASSLADRGKTQYF. CDR3 DNA: TGTGCCAGCAGTTTGGCGGACAGGGGGAAGACCCAGTACTTC.

The chain links TRBV9 to TRBJ1-1, with TRBD1 identical over 8 bases. CDR3 length: 17 amino acids. CDR1 is SGDLS and CDR2 is YYNGEE in the germline V gene. Trimming removed 4 bases from V and 5 bases from J; junction bases left unmatched: 16. CDR3 in amino acids: CASSPRGRESSRTEAFF. The CDR3 DNA follows: TGTGCCAGCAGCCCCAGGGGGCGCGAAAGTAGTAGGACTGAAGCTTTCTTT.

V gene TRBV16 combines with J gene TRBJ1-2; possible D gene TRBD1, 5 bases. The CDR3 loop spans 15 amino acids. The germline V and J ends were trimmed by 0 bases and 2 bases, with 10 bases remaining between them. Per the germline V gene, CDR1 is KGHSY and CDR2 is FQNENV. The CDR3 sequence: CASSQSRGENYGYTF. In nucleotides, the CDR3 is TGTGCCAGCAGCCAATCGCGGGGGGAAAACTATGGCTACACCTTC.

The V call is TRBV7-2, the J call TRBJ1-3; weak D call: TRBD1 (6 bases). Trimming took off 2 bases at V and 4 bases at J, with 15 bases between the two ends. The CDR3 is 16 amino acids. Germline V CDR1 and CDR2: SGHTA, FQGNSA. The CDR3 loop reads CASSLSGAGAGNTIYF. The CDR3 DNA sequence: TGTGCCAGCAGCTTATCAGGGGCGGGCGCGGGAAACACCATATATTTT.

The chain carries TRBV6-5 and TRBJ1-5, with D uncertain. Trimming took off 2 bases at V and 3 bases at J, with 5 bases between the two ends. Germline V lookup: CDR1 MNHEY, CDR2 SVGAGI. CDR3 length: 13 residues. The CDR3 nucleotides read TGTGCCAGCAGTTACGTAGACAATCAGCCCCAGCATTTT. Encoded protein: CASSYVDNQPQHF.

V usage is TRBV2 and J usage is TRBJ2-5, with D hard to call. Per the germline V gene, CDR1 is SNHLY and CDR2 is FYNNEI. V lost 8 bases and J lost 2, with 12 bases in between. This CDR3 contains 13 residues. CDR3 amino acids: CASLRQFQETQYF. DNA of the CDR3: TGTGCCAGCTTGAGGCAGTTTCAAGAGACCCAGTACTTC.

This chain joins TRBV15 and TRBJ1-4, with D possibly matching TRBD1 (6 bases). In germline, CDR1 is LNHNV, CDR2 YYDKDF (reference sequence). The V end was cut by 3 bases, the J end by 8 bases, with 16 bases between. The CDR3 is 15 amino acids. The CDR3 sequence is CATSRAGGQREKLFF. The CDR3 DNA reads as TGTGCCACCAGCAGGGCCGGGGGGCAGCGGGAAAAACTGTTTTTT.

J is TRBJ1-5 and V is TRBV6-5, with 8 positions matching TRBD1. Losses at the gene ends were 4 bases for V and 1 base for J; bases not matched to a gene: 3. The V gene's germline CDR1 is MNHEY and CDR2 SVGAGI. The CDR3 is made up of 15 amino acids. CDR3 sequence: CASSLTGASNQPQHF. CDR3 bases: TGTGCCAGCAGTTTGACAGGGGCGAGCAATCAGCCCCAGCATTTT.

CDR3 bases: TGTGCCTGGAGGTGGGACACTGGGATTCAGTACTTC. Encoded protein: CAWRWDTGIQYF. The chain carries TRBV30 and TRBJ2-4; D might be TRBD1 (6 bases). Germline V lookup: CDR1 GTSNPN, CDR2 SVGIG (reference sequence). V lost 3 bases and J lost 10, with 13 bases in between. The CDR3 is 12 residues long.

In DNA form, the CDR3 reads TGTGCCAGCAGCAGGACTAGCGGGTCCTACAATGAGCAGTTCTTC. Amino acids: CASSRTSGSYNEQFF. The chain uses TRBV7-3 and TRBJ2-1, with 11 bases matching TRBD2. Germline CDR1 and CDR2: SGHTA and FQGTGA. This CDR3 is 15 amino acids long. J was trimmed by 1 base and V by 5 bases; bases with no gene match: 1.

The V gene is TRBV19, the J gene TRBJ1-2; D is perhaps TRBD1 (6 bases). CDR3 length: 18 residues. Germline V gives CDR1 LNHDA, CDR2 SQIVND (reference sequence). V was pared by 0 bases and J by 1 base, with 18 bases between. CDR3 in DNA: TGTGCCAGTAGTATAGATCGGGGGGCAATTGGTGGTAACTATGGCTACACCTTC. Its translation: CASSIDRGAIGGNYGYTF.

V usage is TRBV19 and J usage is TRBJ2-1; the D gene is possibly TRBD2 (5 bases). CDR3 size: 12 residues. Germline V CDR1 and CDR2: LNHDA, SQIVND (reference sequence). V dropped 6 bases and J dropped 7 bases, with 10 bases sitting between them. The CDR3 spells CASSTRGNEQFF. The DNA of the CDR3 is TGTGCCAGTAGCACCCGGGGAAATGAGCAGTTCTTC.

There are a few counts of this clone. This chain links TRBV4-1 with TRBJ2-1; TRBD2 matches 7 bases. The CDR3 length is 18 residues. With 1 base clipped from V and 0 bases from J, the junction kept 9 bases outside the gene matches. Per the germline V gene, CDR1 is MGHRA and CDR2 is YSYEKL. CDR3 region: CASSQGGGRGGSYNEQFF. CDR3 bases: TGCGCCAGCAGCCAAGGGGGGGGTAGGGGTGGCTCCTACAATGAGCAGTTCTTC.

The chain carries TRBV29-1 and TRBJ1-1; D is uncertain. V lost 4 bases and J lost 5, with 11 bases in between. This CDR3 is 12 amino acids long. Germline CDR1 and CDR2: SQVTM and ANQGSEA. DNA for the CDR3: TGCAGCGTTGTGGCCGGGTTAACTGAAGCTTTCTTT. Translation gives CSVVAGLTEAFF.

The V call is TRBV7-8, the J call TRBJ2-3; D might be TRBD2 (6 bases). The V end was cut by 1 base, the J end by 4 bases, with 15 bases between. The CDR3 is 16 amino acids. The germline CDR1 and CDR2 sequences are SGHVS and FQNEAQ. Here the CDR3 reads CASSLVLPSGSDTQYF. In nucleotides, the CDR3 is TGTGCCAGCAGCTTAGTCCTTCCCAGCGGGTCAGATACGCAGTATTTT.

The V call is TRBV9, the J call TRBJ2-1; 13 bases map to TRBD2. Germline V gene sequence: CDR1 SGDLS, CDR2 YYNGEE. The CDR3 runs to 17 residues. The V gene end was trimmed by 3 bases and the J gene end by 4 bases; junction bases not matched to a gene: 7. This CDR3 reads CASSGGLAGTLYNEQFF. Written as DNA, the CDR3 is TGTGCCAGCAGCGGGGGACTAGCGGGGACCCTATACAATGAGCAGTTCTTC.

The V call is TRBV28, the J call TRBJ2-4; D might be TRBD1 (5 bases). Looked up from germline, CDR1 is MDHEN and CDR2 is SYDVKM. The CDR3 spans 15 residues. With 5 bases removed from V and 0 bases from J, the gap between germline ends came to 11 bases. DNA of the CDR3: TGTGCCAGCAGTGCCAGGGTGATAGCCAAAAACATTCAGTACTTC. It codes for CASSARVIAKNIQYF.

The V call is TRBV30, the J call TRBJ1-2; perhaps TRBD1 as D (6 bases). With 5 bases removed from V and 1 base from J, the gap between germline ends came to 11 bases. The CDR3 is 13 amino acids. From germline, CDR1 is GTSNPN and CDR2 SVGIG (reference sequence). CDR3 sequence: CAWARTVNYGYTF. In DNA form, the CDR3 reads TGTGCCTGGGCCCGGACAGTTAACTATGGCTACACCTTC.